Shown below are 24 T cell receptor beta chains from a single sample sequenced in a study of cytomegalovirus exposure and HLA in healthy donors (dated 2017 in TCRdb). Library construction relied on the immunoSEQ multiplex PCR assay. A mixture of 60 forward primers for TCR Vbeta segments and 13 reverse primers for TCR Jbeta segments was used in the multiplex PCR. TCRdb retrieved this table from immuneACCESS and kept in-frame rearrangements only. Not all clones are present; in checked studies, unresolved V genes account for under half, and no reason is known for the remainder. Present in this sample are roughly 150,000 clones, roughly a tenth of which were seen just once. Jointly, the top ten make up approximately 2% of the sample. Material: PBMCs. These receptors came from a male donor in good health and CMV-seronegative.

V gene TRBV5-1 combines with J gene TRBJ1-1; weak D call: TRBD1 (6 bases). The V end lost 2 bases, the J end lost 6 bases, and 14 bases lay between the germline ends. CDR1 and CDR2 from the germline V gene are SGHRS and YFSETQ. CDR3 size: 14 residues. The CDR3 region is CASSFDDRYPEAFF. CDR3 sequence (DNA): TGCGCCAGCAGCTTTGATGACAGGTACCCTGAAGCTTTCTTT.

CDR3 residues: CASSQLTGFEQYF. The DNA for the CDR3 is TGTGCCAGCAGCCAATTAACCGGTTTCGAGCAGTACTTC. J is TRBJ2-7 and V is TRBV4-2; D is unresolved. Germline CDR1 reads LGHNA; CDR2 reads YNFKEQ. Trimming removed 2 bases from V and 6 bases from J, with 11 bases in between. CDR3 length equals 13 residues.

J is TRBJ1-1 and V is TRBV5-4; weak D call: TRBD1 (5 bases). This CDR3 contains 13 residues. The V end lost 2 bases, the J end lost 5 bases, and 10 bases lay between the germline ends. Germline assignment: CDR1 SGHNT and CDR2 YYREEE (reference sequence). CDR3 sequence: CASSFRGGTEAFF. The CDR3 region has the DNA TGTGCCAGCAGCTTTCGGGGGGGGACTGAAGCTTTCTTT.

This clone was recorded a few times. The V gene is TRBV7-9, the J gene TRBJ1-1, with D possibly being TRBD1 (6 bases). The length of the CDR3 is 14 residues. The germline V gene encodes CDR1 SEHNR and CDR2 FQNEAQ (reference sequence). V was shortened by 4 bases and J by 4 bases, with 13 bases between the two germline ends. The CDR3 DNA reads TGTGCCAGCAGCTCCTCGACAGGCCCCACTGAAGCTTTCTTT. Amino acid sequence: CASSSSTGPTEAFF.

In this sample, this clone turned up a few times. The chain combines TRBV5-1 with TRBJ1-2; TRBD1 might be the D (5 bases). The germline gives CDR1 SGHRS, CDR2 YFSETQ. The CDR3 loop spans 16 amino acids. Trimming took off 0 bases at V and 4 bases at J, with 16 bases between the two ends. The CDR3 region has the DNA TGCGCCAGCAGCTTGGCCACGAAGGGGAAGTCCTATGGCTACACCTTC. It codes for CASSLATKGKSYGYTF.

The CDR3 bases are TGTGCCAGTAGTGGCGGGGCTCGACTGGGACTCACCGGGGAGCTGTTTTTT. Protein: CASSGGARLGLTGELFF. The chain couples TRBV19 to TRBJ2-2, with D possibly being TRBD2 (6 bases). The germline gives CDR1 LNHDA, CDR2 SQIVND (reference sequence). Trimming stripped 5 bases from V and 4 bases from J, with 20 bases between. This CDR3 region has 17 residues.

This clone was seen a handful of times. The chain couples TRBV27 to TRBJ1-2; 7 positions match TRBD1. Germline V gives CDR1 MNHEY, CDR2 SMNVEV (reference sequence). This CDR3 contains 16 residues. V was pared by 5 bases and J by 4 bases, with 13 bases of the junction left unmatched. DNA for the CDR3: TGTGCCAGCAGTCCCTCATCCGGACAGGAGGCCTATGGCTACACCTTC. This translates into CASSPSSGQEAYGYTF.

V usage is TRBV7-9 and J usage is TRBJ1-4; D is possibly TRBD1 (6 bases). The V gene's germline CDR1 is SEHNR and CDR2 FQNEAQ (reference sequence). With 5 bases removed from V and 0 bases from J, the gap between germline ends came to 10 bases. The CDR3 extends over 15 amino acids. The CDR3, as DNA: TGTGCCAGCAGCCTACCAGGGGCAACTAATGAAAAACTGTTTTTT. Translated, it gives CASSLPGATNEKLFF.

The rearrangement joins TRBV7-9 to TRBJ1-2; 9 bases are a match to TRBD1. The CDR3 loop spans 13 amino acids. Germline V gives CDR1 SEHNR, CDR2 FQNEAQ (reference sequence). V trimming: 4 bases; J trimming: 8 bases; junction bases outside the gene matches: 5. The CDR3 reads CASSSPTGGGYTF. The CDR3 nucleotides are TGTGCCAGCAGCTCCCCGACAGGGGGGGGCTACACCTTC.

The rearrangement joins TRBV9 to TRBJ1-6; a possible D gene is TRBD1 (5 bases). The CDR3 loop spans 14 amino acids. V lost 2 bases to trimming and J lost 10 bases, with 13 bases between them. Germline V lookup: CDR1 SGDLS, CDR2 YYNGEE. The CDR3 nucleotides are TGTGCCAGCAGCGTGGGAGGGGTGAGGTCACCCCTCCACTTT. Amino acid sequence: CASSVGGVRSPLHF.

This sequence joins TRBV29-1 and TRBJ2-7, with TRBD2 as a possible D gene (6 bases). Germline lookup yields CDR1 SQVTM and CDR2 ANQGSEA. Trimming left V 3 bases short and J 5 bases short, with 11 bases between. The CDR3 sequence is 12 residues long. CDR3 residues: CSVDRGNHEQYF. CDR3 sequence (DNA): TGCAGCGTTGATCGCGGGAACCACGAGCAGTACTTC.

The table lists this clone with a few counts. The gene calls are TRBV9 and TRBJ2-3; possible D gene TRBD2, 5 bases. CDR3 size: 13 residues. Germline CDR1 and CDR2: SGDLS and YYNGEE. V lost 3 bases, J lost 2 bases, and 7 bases lay in between. The CDR3 DNA follows: TGTGCCAGCAGCGGACTACTCACAGATACGCAGTATTTT. This codes for CASSGLLTDTQYF.

In the case of this clone: Compared with germline, one end of the junction differs, possibly owing to a read error. This chain uses TRBV2 with TRBJ2-6; 7 bases agree with TRBD1. CDR3 size: 15 residues. The germline CDR1 and CDR2 sequences are SNHLY and FYNNEI. CDR3 amino acids: CASSGGQPGANVLTF. CDR3 nucleotides: TGTGCCAGCAGTGGGGGACAGCCTGGCGCCAACGTCCTGACTTTC.

The rearrangement uses TRBV7-3 and TRBJ1-1; TRBD1 is a possible D gene (6 bases). There are 17 residues in the CDR3. Germline CDR1 SGHTA, CDR2 FQGTGA. V was pared by 0 bases and J by 3 bases, with 17 bases between. As DNA, the CDR3 is TGTGCCAGCAGCTTAACGGCGGGGGAGGGGGAGGACACTGAAGCTTTCTTT. Protein product: CASSLTAGEGEDTEAFF.

CDR3 DNA sequence: TGCGCCAGCAGCCAAGTTGCAGTGAACACTGAAGCTTTCTTT. Protein: CASSQVAVNTEAFF. The rearrangement links TRBV4-3 to TRBJ1-1; no firm D call. The V and J ends lost 1 base and 0 bases respectively, with 6 bases between them. Germline assignment: CDR1 LGHNA and CDR2 YSLEER. CDR3 length: 14 residues.

This clone has more than one count but fewer than ten. The genes are TRBV6-5 and TRBJ1-5; weak D call: TRBD1 (6 bases). V was cut by 6 bases and J by 4 bases, with 10 bases left in between. Germline V gene sequence: CDR1 MNHEY, CDR2 SVGAGI. CDR3 size: 13 residues. The CDR3 region is CASSRGQNQPQHF. CDR3 in DNA: TGTGCCAGCAGCAGGGGACAAAATCAGCCCCAGCATTTT.

The CDR3 sequence: CASSPGQGATEAFF. The CDR3 DNA reads as TGTGCCAGCTCACCGGGACAGGGGGCCACTGAAGCTTTCTTT. The V gene is TRBV18, the J gene TRBJ1-1; 12 nucleotides agree with TRBD1. This CDR3 spans 14 amino acids. Per the germline V gene, CDR1 is KGHSH and CDR2 is LQKENI. The V gene end was trimmed by 3 bases and the J gene end by 4 bases; junction bases not matched to a gene: 0.

This clone was counted only a few times. The J gene is TRBJ2-7, the V gene TRBV11-2, with D possibly TRBD1 on 5 matching bases. There are 15 residues in the CDR3. CDR1 and CDR2 from the germline V gene are SGHAT and FQNNGV. V lost 0 bases and J lost 4, with 13 bases in between. CDR3: CASSLDPDILYEQYF. The CDR3 nucleotides read TGTGCCAGCAGCTTAGATCCGGACATCCTATACGAGCAGTACTTC. Full variable domain (missing parts from reference TRBV11-2 and TRBJ2-7): EAGVAQSPRYKIIEKRQSVAFWCNPISGHATLYWYQQILGQGPKLLIQFQNNGVVDDSQLPKDRFSAERLKGVDSTLKIQPAKLEDSAVYLCASSLDPDILYEQYFGPGTRLTVT.

The V call is TRBV28, the J call TRBJ2-5, with D uncertain. The DNA end is more similar to TRBJ2-7, so the J call may be wrong. Germline assignment: CDR1 MDHEN and CDR2 SYDVKM. CDR3 length: 14 amino acids. CDR3 protein: CASSPNLPPYEQYF. In nucleotides, the CDR3 is TGTGCCAGCAGTCCCAACCTTCCCCCCTACGAGCAGTACTTC.

The gene calls are TRBV27 and TRBJ2-3; D is ambiguous. The V end was cut by 6 bases, the J end by 3 bases, with 16 bases between. The germline gives CDR1 MNHEY, CDR2 SMNVEV (reference sequence). The CDR3 sequence is 15 residues long. This chain's CDR3 is CASSITSSSTDTQYF. DNA for the CDR3: TGTGCCAGCAGCATAACTTCCTCTAGTACAGATACGCAGTATTTT.

The chain recombines TRBV25-1 with TRBJ2-3, with TRBD2 identical over 8 bases. The CDR3 loop spans 18 amino acids. The germline gives CDR1 MGHDK, CDR2 SYGVNS. V shed 1 base and J 4 bases; nucleotides not matched to a gene: 13. The CDR3 spells CASSEWRNPGGPPDTQYF. The CDR3 bases are TGTGCCAGCAGTGAATGGCGGAATCCGGGAGGGCCGCCAGATACGCAGTATTTT.

The sample holds a few counts of this clone. The genes are TRBV5-1 and TRBJ2-3, with a tentative D call TRBD1 (5 bases). V was pared by 1 base and J by 6 bases, with 9 bases between. The CDR3 has 13 amino acids. Germline V gene lookup returns CDR1 SGHRS and CDR2 YFSETQ. The CDR3 sequence is CASSLTGGDTQYF. DNA of the CDR3: TGCGCCAGCAGCTTGACAGGTGGGGATACGCAGTATTTT.

This clone was detected a few times. The chain has TRBV9 and TRBJ1-5, with TRBD1 as a possible D gene (5 bases). Looked up from germline, CDR1 is SGDLS and CDR2 is YYNGEE. V was trimmed by 5 bases and J by 1 base, leaving 10 bases between them. The CDR3 runs 14 residues. CDR3 in amino acids: CASSHGGSNQPQHF. CDR3 DNA: TGTGCCAGCAGTCACGGGGGGAGCAATCAGCCCCAGCATTTT.

This clone came up a few times. V is TRBV29-1 and J is TRBJ2-3, with a tentative D call TRBD1 (6 bases). The length of the CDR3 is 13 residues. Trimming took off 5 bases at V and 3 bases at J, with 12 bases between the two ends. CDR1 and CDR2 from the germline V gene are SQVTM and ANQGSEA. The CDR3 is CSVRRGGTDTQYF. The CDR3 DNA follows: TGCAGCGTTCGCAGGGGTGGAACAGATACGCAGTATTTT.